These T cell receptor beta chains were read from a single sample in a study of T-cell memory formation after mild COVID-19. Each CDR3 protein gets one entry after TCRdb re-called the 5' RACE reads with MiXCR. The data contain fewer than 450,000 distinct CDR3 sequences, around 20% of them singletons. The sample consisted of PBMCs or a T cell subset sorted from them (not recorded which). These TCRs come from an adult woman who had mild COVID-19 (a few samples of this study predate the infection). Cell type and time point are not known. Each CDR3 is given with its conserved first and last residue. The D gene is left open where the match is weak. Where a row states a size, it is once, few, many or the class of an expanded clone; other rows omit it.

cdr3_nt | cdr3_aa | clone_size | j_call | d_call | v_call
TGTGCCAGCAGCTCGGGGGGCGAGGGAGGGAAGACCCAGTACTTC | CASSSGGEGGKTQYF | few | TRBJ2-5 | - | TRBV7-3
TGCGCCAGCAGCCAAGCCCGTGAGCATCCCGAGCAGTACTTC | CASSQAREHPEQYF | - | TRBJ2-7 | - | TRBV4-1
TGTGCCAGCAGCGTAGAGGTGGGGGGCTGGACCGGGGAGCTGTTTTTT | CASSVEVGGWTGELFF | few | TRBJ2-2 | - | TRBV9
TGTGCCAGCAGTTTGGGTAGCGGGAGTTTTGGGGAGCTGTTTTTT | CASSLGSGSFGELFF | few | TRBJ2-2 | TRBD2 | TRBV12-3/TRBV12-4
TGCGCCAGCAGGAAGATAGGGACAGGGGGTTACGAGCAGTACTTC | CASRKIGTGGYEQYF | - | TRBJ2-7 | TRBD1 | TRBV5-1
TGTGCCAGCAGATCCGGGACAGGGCTACTTGGGGCCAACGTCCTGACTTTC | CASRSGTGLLGANVLTF | - | TRBJ2-6 | TRBD1 | TRBV11-2
TGTGCCAGCACCTCCTGGGGGGACAATGAGCAGTTCTTC | CASTSWGDNEQFF | - | TRBJ2-1 | - | TRBV11-2
TGTGCCAGCAGCTCTGGACAGGGGAGGGCAGATACGCAGTATTTT | CASSSGQGRADTQYF | many | TRBJ2-3 | TRBD1 | TRBV7-9
TGCAGCGTGACAGGGAAACGGGACGAGCAGTACTTC | CSVTGKRDEQYF | many | TRBJ2-7 | TRBD1 | TRBV29-1
TGTGCCAGCAGCTCGGGACAGGTCCTCTCGCGGCAGTACTTC | CASSSGQVLSRQYF | many | TRBJ2-7 | TRBD1 | TRBV5-6
TGCGCCAGCAGCCTAGGGGGGGCACTTAACACTGAAGCTTTCTTT | CASSLGGALNTEAFF | - | TRBJ1-1 | - | TRBV4-1
TGCAGCGTTGACGTTACAGCGGGGGGAGTTGAGCAGTTCTTC | CSVDVTAGGVEQFF | - | TRBJ2-1 | TRBD2 | TRBV29-1
TGTGCCAGCAGTTTACCCACCGGGGGAAACACCATATATTTT | CASSLPTGGNTIYF | - | TRBJ1-3 | - | TRBV12-3/TRBV12-4
TGTGCCAGCAGCGTAGAAGGAGGGGGCCCAAGTGAGCAGTTCTTC | CASSVEGGGPSEQFF | few | TRBJ2-1 | - | TRBV9
TGTGCCAGCCGACGTGGGGGGTCCAATTTGTCTGGGGCCAACGTCCTGACTTTC | CASRRGGSNLSGANVLTF | - | TRBJ2-6 | - | TRBV27